What follows are 26 T cell receptor beta chains derived from one specimen sequenced in a study of T-cell memory formation after mild COVID-19. One entry per CDR3 protein results from TCRdb running MiXCR on the 5' RACE reads. The table has around 35,000 distinct CDR3 sequences, under 8% seen once. The source material was PBMCs or a T cell subset sorted from them (not recorded which). The receptor source for this set is a man between 18 and 35 years old who had mild COVID-19 (a few samples of this study predate the infection). Cell type and time point are not known.

This clonotype was seen at least ten times. The gene calls are TRBV28 and TRBJ1-2, with D maybe TRBD1 (5 bases). The germline V gene encodes CDR1 MDHEN and CDR2 SYDVKM. Trimming removed 2 bases at V and 6 bases at J, with 25 bases between. There are 18 residues in the CDR3. The CDR3 spells CASSLGRAFRTGGNGYTF. CDR3 nucleotides: TGTGCCAGCAGTTTAGGCAGGGCCTTCCGGACGGGGGGTAATGGCTACACCTTC.

This clonotype was detected ten times or more. V and J are TRBV6-2 or TRBV6-3 and TRBJ1-6; tentatively, D is TRBD1 (5 bases). The germline V gene encodes CDR1 MNHEY and CDR2 SVGEGT. Trimming stripped 6 bases from V and 5 bases from J, with 8 bases between. The CDR3 covers 13 residues. The CDR3 DNA reads TGTGCCAGCAGCAGGGAGGATAATTCACCCCTCCACTTT. It is translated as CASSREDNSPLHF.

As concerns this clonotype: One end of the junction is discordant with germline, which a read error may explain. The chain employs TRBV3-1 and TRBJ1-2; no definite D call. This CDR3 region has 16 residues. Germline V lookup: CDR1 LGHDT, CDR2 YNNKEL (reference sequence). The CDR3 protein is CASSEDPPGFNYGYTF. The CDR3 region has the DNA TGTGCCAGCAGCGAAGACCCGCCGGGATTTAACTATGGCTACACCTTC.

The V call is TRBV10-3, the J call TRBJ2-2, with D possibly matching TRBD1 (5 bases). The CDR3 loop spans 14 amino acids. Germline V gene sequence: CDR1 ENHRY, CDR2 SYGVKD. The V end was cut by 7 bases, the J end by 1 base, with 10 bases between. Here the CDR3 DNA reads TGTGCCATCAAAGGGGCGTGGAACACCGGGGAGCTGTTTTTT. Amino acids: CAIKGAWNTGELFF.

The sample holds a few counts of this clonotype. The rearrangement uses TRBV2 and TRBJ2-3, with D perhaps TRBD2 (5 bases). Between the trimmed V and J ends, which lost 6 bases and 11 bases, there was a span of 18 bases. CDR3 length equals 13 residues. The germline CDR1 and CDR2 sequences are SNHLY and FYNNEI. The CDR3 sequence: CASSPLPGSGQYF. The CDR3 DNA sequence: TGTGCCAGCAGCCCTCTCCCGGGAAGCGGGCAGTATTTT.

This clonotype was recorded a few times. The V call is TRBV20-1, the J call TRBJ2-2; the D is unclear. The CDR3 contains 13 residues. V lost 2 bases, J lost 5 bases, and 9 bases lay in between. CDR1 is DFQATT and CDR2 is SNEGSKA in the germline V gene (reference sequence). CDR3 coding DNA: TGCAGTGCTAGAAGTCCCGGGACCGGGGAGCTGTTTTTT. This gives the protein CSARSPGTGELFF.

This rearrangement joins TRBV9 to TRBJ2-5; 8 bases fit TRBD1. CDR3 length: 13 amino acids. Germline values: CDR1 SGDLS, CDR2 YYNGEE. After removal of 5 bases from V and 5 bases from J, the junction contained 5 bases not matched to a gene. CDR3 residues: CASSGQGLETQYF. The CDR3 nucleotides read TGTGCCAGCAGTGGACAGGGATTGGAGACCCAGTACTTC.

This clonotype was counted ten times or more. The chain has TRBV6-1 and TRBJ1-5; possible D gene TRBD1, 6 bases. Trimming pared 7 bases from V and 9 bases from J, leaving 25 bases between. This CDR3 region has 16 residues. The germline gives CDR1 MNHNS, CDR2 SASEGT. DNA for the CDR3: TGTGCCAGCATCGCAGGTACGACGGGTGTAGGGGGGCCCCAGCATTTT. Its protein is CASIAGTTGVGGPQHF.

A single count supports this clonotype. The chain couples TRBV9 to TRBJ2-7; no definite D call. The CDR3 extends over 16 amino acids. In germline, CDR1 is SGDLS, CDR2 YYNGEE. Trimming took 3 bases from V and 4 from J, leaving 20 bases between them. The CDR3 DNA follows: TGTGCCAGCAGCGGATCCGACTCCCGTACTCATTACGAGCAGTACTTC. As protein: CASSGSDSRTHYEQYF.

This clonotype has at least ten counts. The V and J genes are TRBV7-2 and TRBJ1-5; D unresolved. CDR1 is SGHTA and CDR2 is FQGNSA in the germline V gene. The CDR3 has 14 amino acids. V was shortened by 7 bases and J by 0 bases, with 10 bases between the two germline ends. The CDR3 DNA reads TGTGCCAGCACCCTCCGGGATAGCAATCAGCCCCAGCATTTT. This gives the protein CASTLRDSNQPQHF.

This clonotype was counted many times. The V and J genes are TRBV7-2 and TRBJ2-1; 10 bases are a match to TRBD2. The ends lost 2 bases at V and 8 bases at J; junction bases unmatched: 6. This CDR3 has 15 amino acids. From germline, CDR1 is SGHTA and CDR2 FQGNSA. For the CDR3, the DNA is TGTGCCAGCAGCTTAAGTAGCGGGGGGCTGTATGAGCAGTTCTTC. Its protein is CASSLSSGGLYEQFF.

This rearrangement joins TRBV2 to TRBJ2-2; D not certain. V dropped 2 bases and J dropped 4 bases, with 17 bases sitting between them. The CDR3 runs 17 residues. The germline CDR1 and CDR2 sequences are SNHLY and FYNNEI. The CDR3 DNA is TGTGCCAGCAGTGAAAGTGGCAGCCGAACCCTCACCGGGGAGCTGTTTTTT. Its translation is CASSESGSRTLTGELFF. Combining the CDR3 with reference TRBV2 and TRBJ2-2 gives the whole variable domain EPEVTQTPSHQVTQMGQEVILRCVPISNHLYFYWYRQILGQKVEFLVSFYNNEISEKSEIFDDQFSVERPDGSNFTLKIRSTKLEDSAMYFCASSESGSRTLTGELFFGEGSRLTVL.

In this sample, this clonotype turned up many times. The gene calls are TRBV5-6 and TRBJ2-7; D not resolved. Germline V gene lookup returns CDR1 SGHDT and CDR2 YYEEEE. V was shortened by 4 bases and J by 3 bases, with 14 bases between the two germline ends. The CDR3 length is 14 residues. CDR3 protein: CASSNPTRIYEQYV. CDR3 DNA: TGTGCCAGCAGCAACCCCACAAGGATCTACGAGCAGTACGTC.

This clonotype showed up many times. The chain has TRBV10-3 and TRBJ1-1; D remains ambiguous. The CDR3 covers 14 residues. Deletions cut 4 bases from V and 3 bases from J, with 12 bases between. Germline CDR1 is ENHRY and CDR2 is SYGVKD. The CDR3 DNA reads TGTGCCATCAGTGGGACGGAAAAGGACACTGAAGCTTTCTTT. Protein: CAISGTEKDTEAFF.

There are many counts of this clonotype. The chain joins TRBV3-1 to TRBJ2-5; 11 nucleotides line up with TRBD2. V lost 5 bases to trimming and J lost 7 bases; unmatched junction nucleotides: 9. CDR3 length equals 15 residues. Germline loops: CDR1 LGHDT, CDR2 YNNKEL (reference sequence). The CDR3 region is CASSETSGVIGTQYF. In DNA, the CDR3 is TGTGCCAGCAGCGAGACTAGCGGGGTTATCGGGACCCAGTACTTC.

This clonotype has only a few counts. The chain joins TRBV3-1 to TRBJ2-2; unclear D gene. Germline assignment: CDR1 LGHDT and CDR2 YNNKEL (reference sequence). This CDR3 spans 16 amino acids. V was pared by 1 base and J by 6 bases, with 15 bases between. The CDR3 DNA follows: TGTGCCAGCAGCCAAGGGGCTCTACGTGGCGCCGGGGAGCTGTTTTTT. Translated, it gives CASSQGALRGAGELFF.

This clonotype has at least ten counts. The chain joins TRBV23-1 to TRBJ2-1; tentatively, D is TRBD1 or TRBD2 (5 bases each). TRBV23-1 has ORF status, its function being uncertain. This CDR3 is 15 amino acids long. Trimming took off 2 bases at V and 3 bases at J, with 11 bases between the two ends. The CDR3 here is CASSQEGFLYNEQFF. CDR3 nucleotides: TGCGCCAGCAGTCAAGAGGGGTTCCTCTACAATGAGCAGTTCTTC.

This clonotype has at least ten counts. The V gene is TRBV7-2, the J gene TRBJ2-3; TRBD2 agrees at 7 bases. Germline assignment: CDR1 SGHTA and CDR2 FQGNSA. The CDR3 is 16 amino acids. J lost 4 bases, V lost 4 bases, and 11 bases had no gene match. CDR3 in amino acids: CASSSFRGGGSDTQYF. The CDR3, as DNA: TGTGCCAGCAGCTCGTTTCGTGGCGGGGGTTCAGATACGCAGTATTTT.

The chain carries TRBV7-2 and TRBJ1-5; D gene ambiguous. The germline V gene has CDR1 SGHTA and CDR2 FQGNSA. V lost 2 bases and J 4 bases, leaving 9 bases between the germline ends. The CDR3 consists of 14 residues. The CDR3 region is CASSLKPGNQPQHF. As DNA, the CDR3 is TGTGCCAGCAGCTTAAAGCCAGGAAATCAGCCCCAGCATTTT.

By proportion, this clonotype is medium-sized (0.01 to 0.1%). The chain joins TRBV7-2 to TRBJ2-1, with TRBD2 identical over 12 bases. The CDR3 has 15 amino acids. Unmatched junction bases numbered 4, after V lost 5 bases and J lost 5 bases. Germline CDR1 SGHTA, CDR2 FQGNSA. The CDR3 region has the DNA TGTGCCAGCAGCCCCGGACTAGCGGGGAACAATGAGCAGTTCTTC. This gives the protein CASSPGLAGNNEQFF.

This clonotype was seen ten or more times. The V gene is TRBV5-4, the J gene TRBJ2-1; no definite D call. Germline V gene data show CDR1 as SGHNT and CDR2 as YYREEE (reference sequence). The ends were cut back, 1 base at V and 10 bases at J, with 6 bases in the middle. This CDR3 contains 11 residues. The CDR3: CASSLFEEQFF. The DNA for the CDR3 is TGTGCCAGCAGCTTGTTTGAGGAGCAGTTCTTC. Combining the CDR3 with reference TRBV5-4 and TRBJ2-1 gives the whole variable domain ETGVTQSPTHLIKTRGQQVTLRCSSQSGHNTVSWYQQALGQGPQFIFQYYREEENGRGNFPPRFSGLQFPNYSSELNVNALELDDSALYLCASSLFEEQFFGPGTRLTVL.

This clonotype appeared many times. This chain connects TRBV4-1 to TRBJ1-1; D ambiguous. Trimming stripped 6 bases from V and 2 bases from J, with 13 bases between. CDR3 size: 14 residues. The germline V gene encodes CDR1 MGHRA and CDR2 YSYEKL. CDR3 sequence reads: CASRSLTRNTEAFF. The CDR3, as DNA: TGCGCCAGCAGGAGCCTCACACGCAACACTGAAGCTTTCTTT.

This clonotype has just a few counts. This chain connects TRBV19 to TRBJ2-4, with D perhaps TRBD1 (6 bases). The CDR3 loop spans 14 amino acids. Germline CDR1 reads LNHDA; CDR2 reads SQIVND (reference sequence). V was cut by 9 bases and J by 0 bases, with 12 bases left in between. The chain's CDR3 is CASRRDIAKNIQYF. CDR3 nucleotides: TGTGCCAGCCGACGGGACATAGCCAAAAACATTCAGTACTTC.

V is TRBV12-3 or TRBV12-4 and J is TRBJ1-2, with D tentatively TRBD1 (5 bases). The CDR3 runs to 11 residues. The V gene lost 6 bases and the J gene lost 8 bases, with 10 bases spanning the gap. CDR3 coding DNA: TGTGCCAGCAGATCGGGGCTAGGCTACACCTTC. This translates into CASRSGLGYTF.

In DNA, the CDR3 is TGTGCCAGCAGCTCTCGGACAGACAATGAGCAGTTCTTC. It specifies CASSSRTDNEQFF. The gene calls are TRBV7-9 and TRBJ2-1; tentatively, D is TRBD1 (6 bases). In germline, CDR1 is SEHNR, CDR2 FQNEAQ (reference sequence). The CDR3 consists of 13 residues. The ends were cut back, 4 bases at V and 5 bases at J, with 9 bases in the middle. Full variable domain (rest looked up from reference TRBV7-9 and TRBJ2-1): DTGVSQNPRHKITKRGQNVTFRCDPISEHNRLYWYRQTLGQGPEFLTYFQNEAQLEKSRLLSDRFSAERPKGSFSTLEIQRTEQGDSAMYLCASSSRTDNEQFFGPGTRLTVL.

This clonotype was seen repeatedly, ten times or more. The CDR3 nucleotides are TGTGCCAGCAGCCTCCCCGCCGGGAGGGACACAGATACGCAGTATTTT. It is translated as CASSLPAGRDTDTQYF. The chain is built from TRBV6-9 and TRBJ2-3, with 8 bases aligning to TRBD2. Germline V gives CDR1 MNHGY, CDR2 SVAAGI. CDR3 length: 16 amino acids. Trimming at V came to 6 bases and at J to 2 bases, leaving 10 bases not matched to a gene.